One and the same sample provided the 8 T cell receptor beta chains below, sequenced in a study of CD8+CD57+ T cells in acquired aplastic anemia. Sequencing involved patients with CD8+CD57+ cell expansion previously shown by flow cytometry. Genomic DNA served as template for TCR beta VDJ and CDR3 profiling. MiXCR, run by TCRdb on the reads, gives a single entry per CDR3 protein. The data hold about 160,000 distinct CDR3 sequences, with about 48% observed a single time. The sample taken for sequencing was sorted CD4+, CD8+, or CD8+CD57+ T cells (not recorded which) from PBMCs. The origin of the receptors is a human donor with aplastic anemia.

The chain employs TRBV10-3 and TRBJ2-7, with TRBD1 matching over 8 bases. V lost 7 bases and J lost 6; bases outside the gene matches: 17. CDR3 length: 16 residues. Germline values: CDR1 ENHRY, CDR2 SYGVKD. The chain's CDR3 is CAITEDRAGMSGEQYF. The DNA of the CDR3 is TGTGCCATCACCGAGGACAGGGCAGGGATGTCAGGCGAGCAGTACTTC.

This clonotype was seen just once. The genes are TRBV9 and TRBJ2-7; no clear D. V shed 3 bases and J shed 1 base, with 5 bases lying between them. CDR3 length: 12 residues. Germline V lookup: CDR1 SGDLS, CDR2 YYNGEE. The CDR3 DNA reads as TGTGCCAGCAGCGGCGAATCCTACGAGCAGTACTTC. Residues: CASSGESYEQYF.

V and J are TRBV5-1 and TRBJ2-7; no reliable D call. Per germline, CDR1 SGHRS and CDR2 YFSETQ. V was trimmed by 0 bases and J by 6 bases, leaving 7 bases between them. CDR3 size: 12 residues. CDR3 nucleotide sequence: TGCGCCAGCAGCTTGGATGAATCCGAGCAGTACTTC. It specifies CASSLDESEQYF.

This sequence joins TRBV10-3 and TRBJ2-3; TRBD2 matches 12 bases. Germline CDR1 reads ENHRY; CDR2 reads SYGVKD. Unmatched junction bases numbered 2, after V lost 6 bases and J lost 1 base. The CDR3 sequence is 15 residues long. CDR3 in amino acids: CAIRRTSGGTDTQYF. CDR3 bases: TGTGCCATCAGGAGGACTAGCGGGGGCACAGATACGCAGTATTTT.

This clonotype was counted ten times or more. The CDR3 DNA reads TGTGCCAGCAGCGTGTCAGGGACATACTACGAGCAGTACTTC. As protein: CASSVSGTYYEQYF. The V and J genes are TRBV9 and TRBJ2-7; D perhaps matches TRBD1 (6 bases). Germline V gene lookup returns CDR1 SGDLS and CDR2 YYNGEE. Trimming pared 2 bases from V and 3 bases from J, leaving 12 bases between. The CDR3 is 14 residues long.

The chain has TRBV11-1 and TRBJ2-3; 10 bases are a match to TRBD2. The CDR3 runs to 18 residues. Germline V CDR1 and CDR2: SGHAT, FQDESV (reference sequence). After removal of 5 bases from V and 5 bases from J, the junction contained 16 bases not matched to a gene. This chain's CDR3 is CASSLFGGSSGGEDTQYF. In DNA form, the CDR3 reads TGTGCCAGCAGCCTTTTTGGTGGGTCTAGCGGGGGCGAAGATACGCAGTATTTT.

This clonotype has a handful of counts. The chain is built from TRBV12-3 or TRBV12-4 and TRBJ1-3; D is uncertain. The CDR3 totals 15 residues. The V end was cut by 3 bases, the J end by 0 bases, with 9 bases between. The CDR3 DNA reads TGTGCCAGCAGTTTGGACGGAGCCTCTGGAAACACCATATATTTT. This codes for CASSLDGASGNTIYF.

This clonotype was picked up a small number of times. This chain connects TRBV15 to TRBJ1-4; D unresolved. Germline V gene sequence: CDR1 LNHNV, CDR2 YYDKDF (reference sequence). V was clipped by 0 bases and J by 11 bases, with 13 bases between them. The CDR3 consists of 14 residues. CDR3 residues: CATSRDYSPGKLFF. In nucleotides, the CDR3 is TGTGCCACCAGCAGAGATTACAGTCCGGGGAAACTGTTTTTT.